The entry below gives a single T cell receptor (beta chain) sequence along with its context. The V and J ends lost 0 bases and 5 bases respectively, with 19 bases between them. This CDR3 spans 16 amino acids. CDR1 is SQVTM and CDR2 is ANQGSEA in the germline V gene. The sample is drawn from a study of shared clonotypes between healthy human individuals. Method: immunoSEQ multiplex PCR; TCRdb's copy keeps in-frame clones and lacks some. The sample gives 2 million or so clones, about 95% of which show up once; roughly 1.1% is in the top ten. Terminally differentiated effector memory CD45RA+ cells were left out of the naive CD8 fraction, which was CD45RO-negative and positively selected for CCR7.

The source of this sequence is a young man in good health. This chain connects TRBV29-1 to TRBJ2-5, with TRBD2 as a possible D gene (7 bases). Sequenced sample: naive CD8+ T cells sorted from blood. CDR3 nucleotide sequence: TGCAGCGTTGAAGACGACGGAACCAGGGGAGGGGAGACCCAGTACTTC. Translating it yields CSVEDDGTRGGETQYF.